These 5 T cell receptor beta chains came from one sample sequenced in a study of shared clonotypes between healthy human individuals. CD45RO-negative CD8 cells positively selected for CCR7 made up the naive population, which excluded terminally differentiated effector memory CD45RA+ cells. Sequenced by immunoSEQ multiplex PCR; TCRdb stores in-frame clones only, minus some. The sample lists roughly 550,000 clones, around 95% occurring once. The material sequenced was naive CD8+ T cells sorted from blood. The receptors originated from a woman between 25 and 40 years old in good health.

For the CDR3, the DNA is TGTGCCAGTAGTATGCAGGGCATCGATGGCTACACCTTC. This codes for CASSMQGIDGYTF. The rearrangement uses TRBV19 and TRBJ1-2, with D possibly being TRBD1 (5 bases). CDR3 size: 13 residues. The germline CDR1 and CDR2 sequences are LNHDA and SQIVND (reference sequence). The V end was cut by 3 bases, the J end by 6 bases, with 11 bases between.

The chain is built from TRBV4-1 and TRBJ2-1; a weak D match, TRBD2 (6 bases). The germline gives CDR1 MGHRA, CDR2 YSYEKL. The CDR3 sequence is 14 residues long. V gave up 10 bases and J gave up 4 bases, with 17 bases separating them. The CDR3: CATQFGGIYNEQFF. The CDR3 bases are TGCGCCACCCAATTTGGCGGGATTTACAATGAGCAGTTCTTC.

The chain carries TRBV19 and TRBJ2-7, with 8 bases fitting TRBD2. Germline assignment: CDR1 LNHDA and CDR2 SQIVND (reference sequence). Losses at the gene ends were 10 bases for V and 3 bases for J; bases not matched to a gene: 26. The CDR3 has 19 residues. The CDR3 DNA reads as TGTGCCACTAGGGCGACGACAGCATCCCCCCGGGGGGGTGTCTACGAGCAGTACTTC. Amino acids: CATRATTASPRGGVYEQYF.

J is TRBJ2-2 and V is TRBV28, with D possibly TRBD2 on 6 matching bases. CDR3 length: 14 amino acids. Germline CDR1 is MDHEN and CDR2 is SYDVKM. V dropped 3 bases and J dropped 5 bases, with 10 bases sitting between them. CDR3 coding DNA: TGTGCCAGCAGTTTGGAGGGGAGGACCGGGGAGCTGTTTTTT. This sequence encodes CASSLEGRTGELFF.

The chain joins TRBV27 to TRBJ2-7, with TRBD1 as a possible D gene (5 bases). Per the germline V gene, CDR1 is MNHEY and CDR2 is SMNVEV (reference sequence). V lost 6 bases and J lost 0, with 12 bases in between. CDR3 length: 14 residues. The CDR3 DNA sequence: TGTGCCAGCAGCACGAAAGACAGCTCCTACGAGCAGTACTTC. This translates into CASSTKDSSYEQYF.